A single count supports the clone carrying this T cell receptor (beta chain). Antigen unknown. This sample is drawn from a study of neoadjuvant nivolumab and ipilimumab in lung cancer. The CDR3 has 11 residues. Trimming removed 5 bases from V and 5 bases from J, with 7 bases in between. Germline loops: CDR1 GTSNPN, CDR2 SVGIG (reference sequence). Clones were sequenced by immunoSEQ multiplex PCR, and TCRdb holds only the in-frame ones, with some missing. Here the sample spans 15,000 to 20,000 clones, 60% to 80% being singletons. Whole-study findings and limits: Only two of four nivolumab-treated tumors gained richness and clonality by surgery.

Sequencing was performed on tumor tissue, taken after neoadjuvant nivolumab, alone or with ipilimumab, at or shortly before surgery. The receptor was derived from an adult with non-small cell lung cancer. This rearrangement joins TRBV30 to TRBJ1-3; D unresolved. This CDR3 reads CAWADRNTIYF. DNA of the CDR3: TGTGCCTGGGCCGACAGAAACACCATATATTTT. The complete variable domain, with remaining parts taken from reference TRBV30 and TRBJ1-3, reads SQTIHQWPATLVQPVGSPLSLECTVEGTSNPNLYWYRQAAGRGLQLLFYSVGIGQISSEVPQNLSASRPQDRQFILSSKKLLLSDSGFYLCAWADRNTIYFGEGSWLTVV.